A single sample is the source of the 27 T cell receptor beta chains below, sequenced in a study of T cells in Graves' hyperthyroidism and ophthalmopathy. TCR beta CDR3 region amplification was performed from RNA transcripts. Carried out on the TCR CDR3, a first-round RT-PCR used the HTBI primer set. Via MiXCR, TCRdb re-called the multiplex PCR reads, giving one row per CDR3 protein. The top ten clones hold around 47% of a sample with approximately 220,000 distinct CDR3 sequences, 15% to 20% of them seen once. The sequenced material came from blood. All receptors derive from a man between 40 and 49 years old with Graves' hyperthyroidism.

This clonotype was counted many times. The genes are TRBV29-1 and TRBJ2-1; 10 bases fit TRBD2. The germline V gene encodes CDR1 SQVTM and CDR2 ANQGSEA. V dropped 1 base and J dropped 0; count of bases not matched to a gene: 9. This CDR3 has 18 residues. As DNA, the CDR3 is TGCAGCGTTGAAGGGGCTAGCGGGGGCGCCTTCTCCTACAATGAGCAGTTCTTC. It yields the protein CSVEGASGGAFSYNEQFF.

This clonotype was seen more than once but under ten times. The CDR3 coding sequence is TGTGCCAGCAGTTCCACCGTCCAAGAGACCCAGTACTTC. Translating it yields CASSSTVQETQYF. This sequence joins TRBV6-1 and TRBJ2-5; D remains ambiguous. V was pared by 5 bases and J by 1 base, with 8 bases between. The germline CDR1 and CDR2 sequences are MNHNS and SASEGT. The CDR3 runs 13 residues.

This clonotype was recorded many times. The V and J genes are TRBV7-9 and TRBJ2-1; D possibly matches TRBD1 or TRBD2 (6 bases each). The CDR3 totals 16 residues. In germline, CDR1 is SEHNR, CDR2 FQNEAQ (reference sequence). Trimming pared 5 bases from V and 1 base from J, leaving 15 bases between. Written as DNA, the CDR3 is TGTGCCAGCAGCGAAGGAACAGGGAGGTCCTACAATGAGCAGTTCTTC. Translating it yields CASSEGTGRSYNEQFF.

As for this clonotype: One junction end disagrees with the germline gene, perhaps due to a read error. V is TRBV12-3 or TRBV12-4 and J is TRBJ2-6; perhaps TRBD2 as D (6 bases). The CDR3 extends over 17 amino acids. CDR3 sequence: CAGSYPSGGPLANVLTF. CDR3 bases: TGTGCCGGCAGTTACCCCTCTGGAGGGCCCCTGGCCAACGTCCTGACTTTC.

This chain links TRBV7-3 with TRBJ2-3, with 10 bases matching TRBD2. This CDR3 has 15 amino acids. Germline CDR1 and CDR2: SGHTA and FQGTGA. With V trimmed by 2 bases and J by 7 bases, 6 bases remained unmatched. In DNA, the CDR3 is TGTGCCAGCAGCTTAGGGGCTAGCGGGGGCTATACGCAGTATTTT. It is translated as CASSLGASGGYTQYF.

Ten or more counts support this clonotype. The chain employs TRBV4-3 and TRBJ2-7; 9 bases are shared with TRBD1. Trimming removed 3 bases from V and 3 bases from J; junction bases left unmatched: 3. Germline values: CDR1 LGHNA, CDR2 YSLEER. The CDR3 length is 14 residues. The CDR3 spells CASSQGTGFYEQYF. The DNA of the CDR3 is TGCGCCAGCAGCCAGGGGACAGGGTTCTACGAGCAGTACTTC.

This clonotype was seen many times. The CDR3 sequence: CASSPSERGDTDTQYF. The CDR3 DNA reads TGTGCCAGCAGCCCGAGCGAGCGGGGGGACACAGATACGCAGTATTTT. This sequence joins TRBV7-3 and TRBJ2-3, with 9 bases identical to TRBD2. CDR3 length: 16 amino acids. Per germline, CDR1 SGHTA and CDR2 FQGTGA. V shed 5 bases, J shed 2 bases, and the junction held 8 bases outside the gene matches. The variable domain in full, completed from reference TRBV7-3 and TRBJ2-3, reads GAGVSQTPSNKVTEKGKYVELRCDPISGHTALYWYRQSLGQGPEFLIYFQGTGAADDSGLPNDRFFAVRPEGSVSTLKIQRTERGDSAVYLCASSPSERGDTDTQYFGPGTRLTVL.

The chain combines TRBV27 with TRBJ2-7; 11 bases agree with TRBD2. Germline CDR1 reads MNHEY; CDR2 reads SMNVEV (reference sequence). V lost 4 bases to trimming and J lost 6 bases; unmatched junction nucleotides: 5. The CDR3 runs to 14 residues. This CDR3 reads CASSYTSGSGEQYF. CDR3 sequence (DNA): TGTGCCAGCAGTTATACTAGCGGGAGTGGCGAGCAGTACTTC.

Ten or more counts support this clonotype. V usage is TRBV7-9 and J usage is TRBJ2-1; TRBD1 aligns across 8 bases. Germline V gene lookup returns CDR1 SEHNR and CDR2 FQNEAQ (reference sequence). The CDR3 has 15 amino acids. J gave up 2 bases and V 3 bases, and 3 bases lay outside the gene matches. CDR3 DNA: TGTGCCAGCAGCTTCGGGACAGGTACCTACAATGAGCAGTTCTTC. Translating it yields CASSFGTGTYNEQFF.

This clonotype appeared a few times. The chain recombines TRBV11-1 with TRBJ2-2; D is unresolved. V was pared by 1 base and J by 8 bases, with 8 bases between. The CDR3 extends over 13 amino acids. CDR1 SGHAT and CDR2 FQDESV come from the germline V gene (reference sequence). The CDR3 DNA follows: TGTGCCAGCAGCTTAGAGTCTTTTGGGGAGCTGTTTTTT. Translation: CASSLESFGELFF.

This clonotype has a count of ten or more. V gene TRBV28 combines with J gene TRBJ1-2; D uncertain. Germline CDR1 is MDHEN and CDR2 is SYDVKM. V dropped 3 bases and J dropped 0 bases, with 8 bases sitting between them. The CDR3 contains 14 residues. The CDR3 is CASSFEGTNYGYTF. Here the CDR3 DNA reads TGTGCCAGCAGTTTTGAGGGAACTAACTATGGCTACACCTTC.

This clonotype showed up just a few times. The rearrangement links TRBV12-3 or TRBV12-4 to TRBJ2-1; 9 nucleotides line up with TRBD1. The CDR3 runs to 17 residues. Trimming at V came to 4 bases and at J to 5 bases, leaving 12 bases not matched to a gene. The CDR3 spells CASSSPIRTGANNEQFF. The CDR3 DNA reads TGTGCCAGCAGTTCGCCGATAAGGACAGGGGCGAACAATGAGCAGTTCTTC.

This clonotype was seen many times. The chain carries TRBV12-3 or TRBV12-4 and TRBJ2-3, with TRBD2 identical over 13 bases. V shed 6 bases and J 0 bases; nucleotides not matched to a gene: 9. This CDR3 spans 18 amino acids. In DNA form, the CDR3 reads TGTGCCAGCAGACCCACTAGCGGGGGGGCCCATAGCACAGATACGCAGTATTTT. Protein: CASRPTSGGAHSTDTQYF.

This clonotype was found a few times. The gene calls are TRBV29-1 and TRBJ2-7; 7 bases align to TRBD1. Germline CDR1 and CDR2: SQVTM and ANQGSEA. The CDR3 has 13 amino acids. V trimming: 7 bases; J trimming: 0 bases; junction bases outside the gene matches: 6. CDR3 sequence reads: CSALQGSSYEQYF. CDR3 DNA: TGCAGCGCCTTACAGGGGAGCTCCTACGAGCAGTACTTC.

This clonotype has a count of ten or more. The chain is built from TRBV24-1 and TRBJ1-1; D not certain. V gave up 7 bases and J gave up 5 bases, with 19 bases separating them. Germline V lookup: CDR1 KGHDR, CDR2 SFDVKD. The CDR3 spans 15 residues. The CDR3 sequence: CATRQGWAGGTEAFF. The CDR3 coding sequence is TGTGCCACCAGGCAAGGGTGGGCCGGAGGGACTGAAGCTTTCTTT.

V and J are TRBV9 and TRBJ1-3; 11 nucleotides agree with TRBD1. CDR3 length equals 17 residues. J lost 6 bases, V lost 0 bases, and 8 bases had no gene match. CDR1 and CDR2 from the germline V gene are SGDLS and YYNGEE. This chain's CDR3 is CASSVVPGQGDLNTIYF. Here the CDR3 DNA reads TGTGCCAGCAGCGTAGTCCCGGGACAGGGGGACCTAAACACCATATATTTT. The full variable domain, completed using reference TRBV9 and TRBJ1-3, is DSGVTQTPKHLITATGQRVTLRCSPRSGDLSVYWYQQSLDQGLQFLIQYYNGEERAKGNILERFSAQQFPDLHSELNLSSLELGDSALYFCASSVVPGQGDLNTIYFGEGSWLTVV.

CDR3 residues: CASSSPLGTDGNTIYF. The DNA of the CDR3 is TGTGCCAGCAGTTCACCACTCGGGACAGATGGAAACACCATATATTTT. V and J are TRBV28 and TRBJ1-3; 7 bases map to TRBD1. V lost 4 bases and J lost 3; bases outside the gene matches: 9. Germline-derived CDR1 and CDR2 are MDHEN and SYDVKM. The CDR3 is made up of 16 amino acids.

This clonotype was seen only a few times. The chain combines TRBV7-3 with TRBJ1-2; tentatively, D is TRBD1 (5 bases). The germline V gene has CDR1 SGHTA and CDR2 FQGTGA. Trimming left V 5 bases short and J 1 base short, with 11 bases between. This CDR3 has 14 residues. This CDR3 reads CASSMTAINYGYTF. For the CDR3, the DNA is TGTGCCAGCAGCATGACAGCTATTAACTATGGCTACACCTTC.

This clonotype was observed at least ten times. The rearrangement links TRBV24-1 to TRBJ2-1; D is uncertain. This CDR3 contains 13 residues. The germline V and J ends were trimmed by 5 bases and 0 bases, with 4 bases remaining between them. Germline values: CDR1 KGHDR, CDR2 SFDVKD. Written as DNA, the CDR3 is TGTGCCACCAGTGTCGGCTCCTACAATGAGCAGTTCTTC. It specifies CATSVGSYNEQFF.

This clonotype has a count of ten or more. Its ends do not fully match the called genes, so a read error is possible. V is TRBV7-7 and J is TRBJ2-5; tentative D call: TRBD2 (6 bases). CDR1 is SSHAT and CDR2 is FNYEAQ in the germline V gene (reference sequence). The CDR3 runs 16 residues. In nucleotides, the CDR3 is TGTGCTAGCAGCTTAGGGCTAGCGCGAACACAAGAGACCCAGTACTTC. As protein: CASSLGLARTQETQYF.

In its sample, this clonotype was seen many times. This chain joins TRBV28 and TRBJ1-1; no firm D call. From germline, CDR1 is MDHEN and CDR2 SYDVKM. The ends were cut back, 2 bases at V and 1 base at J, with 11 bases in the middle. The CDR3 runs 15 residues. The CDR3 loop reads CASSLIGRRNTEAFF. CDR3 coding DNA: TGTGCCAGCAGTTTAATAGGCCGGAGGAACACTGAAGCTTTCTTT.

V usage is TRBV10-3 and J usage is TRBJ2-2; 10 bases map to TRBD2. Germline CDR1 and CDR2: ENHRY and SYGVKD. The V and J ends lost 11 bases and 6 bases, in that order; junction bases with no gene match: 18. The CDR3 length is 17 residues. CDR3 residues: CALGTGAGTSVPGELFF. The CDR3 DNA is TGTGCCCTCGGGACGGGCGCCGGGACTAGCGTCCCCGGGGAGCTGTTTTTT.

J is TRBJ2-6 and V is TRBV6-2 or TRBV6-3, with unresolved D. With 7 bases removed from V and 0 bases from J, the gap between germline ends came to 4 bases. Germline values: CDR1 MNHEY, CDR2 SVGEGT. The CDR3 is 13 residues long. The DNA of the CDR3 is TGTGCCAGCACCTACTCTGGGGCCAACGTCCTGACTTTC. It translates to CASTYSGANVLTF.

The chain couples TRBV4-3 to TRBJ2-2; TRBD1 matches 7 bases. With V trimmed by 4 bases and J by 1 base, 6 bases remained unmatched. Germline V CDR1 and CDR2: LGHNA, YSLEER. The CDR3 covers 16 residues. This CDR3 reads CASSLMTGMNTGELFF. The CDR3 region has the DNA TGCGCCAGCAGCCTTATGACAGGGATGAACACCGGGGAGCTGTTTTTT.

This clonotype was seen many times. The chain joins TRBV6-1 to TRBJ2-2; 9 bases fit TRBD1. CDR3 size: 16 residues. Germline-derived CDR1 and CDR2 are MNHNS and SASEGT. Losses at the gene ends were 6 bases for V and 2 bases for J; bases not matched to a gene: 7. The CDR3 region has the DNA TGTGCCAGCAGCTCCGGACAGGGGAAAAACACCGGGGAGCTGTTTTTT. The encoded protein is CASSSGQGKNTGELFF.

There are a few counts of this clonotype. The chain employs TRBV11-2 and TRBJ2-6; D is undetermined. The V and J ends lost 4 bases and 0 bases respectively, with 7 bases between them. Germline CDR1 reads SGHAT; CDR2 reads FQNNGV. CDR3 size: 15 residues. The CDR3 loop reads CASSSGRSGANVLTF. CDR3 in DNA: TGTGCCAGCAGCTCCGGCCGCTCTGGGGCCAACGTCCTGACTTTC.

V gene TRBV6-1 combines with J gene TRBJ2-1; D gene ambiguous. CDR3 length equals 16 residues. V lost 6 bases to trimming and J lost 0 bases, with 15 bases between them. Germline loops: CDR1 MNHNS, CDR2 SASEGT. CDR3 region: CASRPTQHSSYNEQFF. DNA for the CDR3: TGTGCCAGCAGACCCACTCAGCATAGCTCCTACAATGAGCAGTTCTTC.